The T cell receptor beta chain described here comes from a study of blood T cell repertoires in COVID-19. Study information: Both acute and convalescent COVID-19 samples were obtained from the United States, Italy and Spain.

Methods used by the authors: Amplifying reference gene primers gave estimates of nucleated cell counts. Assay: immunoSEQ multiplex PCR; the TCRdb copy retains only in-frame clones and omits some. V and J calls and clone size come straight from that table; D and trimming were deduced from the DNA. Among about 300,000 clones, 80% to 90% were seen once, and the ten largest hold 6% to 8%. Seattle's enrolled individuals joined amid active infection and were then monitored longitudinally. This CDR3 is built from 14 residues. The germline V gene encodes CDR1 MNHEY and CDR2 SVGAGI. V dropped 7 bases and J dropped 1 base, with 11 bases sitting between them.

The sequenced material came from peripheral blood. The rearrangement joins TRBV6-5 to TRBJ1-3; D is ambiguous. The sequence came from a woman in her forties or fifties with COVID-19, enrolled during active disease. The CDR3 DNA follows: TGTGCCAGCACCAATCCCCAATCTGGAAACACCATATATTTT. Translating it yields CASTNPQSGNTIYF.